These 16 T cell receptor beta chains were sequenced from one sample in a study of CD4 T cells in relation to SARS-CoV-2 and coronaviruses. CD4+ T cells from unexposed donors were obtained before the COVID-19 pandemic (2011-2018). After roughly ten days of culture, CD4+ T cells were isolated. Data came from immunoSEQ multiplex PCR; TCRdb stores just in-frame clones and leaves some out. The sample has more than 9,000 clones, about 79% seen once. Their recognized antigens are unknown. The sequenced sample was CD4+ T cells from PBMCs, cultured in vitro. The receptors were gathered from a human donor in good health.

The chain has TRBV24-1 and TRBJ2-5, with 9 bases fitting TRBD2. The CDR3 consists of 18 residues. Germline V gene data show CDR1 as KGHDR and CDR2 as SFDVKD. J gave up 9 bases and V 9 bases, and 25 bases lay outside the gene matches. The CDR3 reads CATAKEWEAGGGRWAQYF. Written as DNA, the CDR3 is TGTGCCACCGCGAAGGAGTGGGAGGCGGGGGGGGGCCGTTGGGCCCAGTACTTC.

This clone was found once. The chain recombines TRBV5-1 with TRBJ2-1; no firm D call. Germline CDR1 and CDR2: SGHRS and YFSETQ. The CDR3 sequence is 14 residues long. Trimming removed 0 bases at V and 9 bases at J, with 13 bases between. The CDR3 DNA sequence: TGCGCCAGCAGCTTGGCCGTCGGACGGGCTGAGCAGTTCTTC. This gives the protein CASSLAVGRAEQFF.

The rearrangement links TRBV3-1 (or the pseudogene TRBV3-2) to TRBJ2-3; TRBD1 matches at 10 bases. V trimming: 1 base; J trimming: 3 bases; junction bases outside the gene matches: 7. This CDR3 is built from 17 residues. Germline CDR1 reads LGHDT; CDR2 reads YNNKEL (reference sequence). CDR3 bases: TGTGCCAGCAGCCAAGTCCCGGGACAGGGGCCGACAGATACGCAGTATTTT. This codes for CASSQVPGQGPTDTQYF.

CDR3: CASSVGTSGFDSYEQYF. The CDR3 DNA sequence: TGTGCCAGCAGCGTAGGGACTAGCGGGTTCGACTCCTACGAGCAGTACTTC. The V gene is TRBV9, the J gene TRBJ2-7; TRBD2 matches at 11 bases. CDR3 length equals 17 residues. V lost 0 bases and J lost 0; bases outside the gene matches: 5. Germline assignment: CDR1 SGDLS and CDR2 YYNGEE.

The CDR3 nucleotides read TGTGCCAGCAGCCCCCGTAGCGGGAGAAGTCACGAGCAGTACTTC. This codes for CASSPRSGRSHEQYF. The V call is TRBV9, the J call TRBJ2-7; TRBD2 matches 9 bases. This CDR3 is 15 amino acids long. Per the germline V gene, CDR1 is SGDLS and CDR2 is YYNGEE. V was clipped by 4 bases and J by 5 bases; unmatched bases: 10.

The chain carries TRBV9 and TRBJ2-5; TRBD2 matches at 10 bases. Germline V gene data show CDR1 as SGDLS and CDR2 as YYNGEE. V dropped 0 bases and J dropped 4; count of bases not matched to a gene: 9. The CDR3 loop spans 17 amino acids. The DNA for the CDR3 is TGTGCCAGCAGCGTAGGGAGTAGCGGGGGGCGAGGAGAGACCCAGTACTTC. It yields the protein CASSVGSSGGRGETQYF.

A remark on this clone: This CDR3 is also generated by other DNA sequences in the sample. The gene calls are TRBV4-3 and TRBJ2-7, with a tentative D call TRBD2 (6 bases). Per the germline V gene, CDR1 is LGHNA and CDR2 is YSLEER. CDR3 length: 16 amino acids. Trimming removed 1 base from V and 9 bases from J, with 22 bases in between. CDR3 nucleotides: TGCGCCAGCAGCCAAGGGGCTCGGACTACGCTCGGGGTGCAGTACTTC. Its translation is CASSQGARTTLGVQYF.

This clone was picked up a small number of times. The chain is built from TRBV5-4 and TRBJ1-1; D gene ambiguous. The CDR3 covers 11 residues. Germline V gene data show CDR1 as SGHNT and CDR2 as YYREEE (reference sequence). The V gene lost 2 bases and the J gene lost 8 bases, with 7 bases spanning the gap. CDR3 nucleotides: TGTGCCAGCAGCTTCTCTGGGGAAGCTTTCTTT. Translating gives CASSFSGEAFF.

CDR3 protein: CASSLTGAYGYTF. In nucleotides, the CDR3 is TGTGCCAGCAGTTTAACTGGGGCCTATGGCTACACCTTC. The V and J genes are TRBV27 and TRBJ1-2, with a weak D call TRBD1 (5 bases). The CDR3 extends over 13 amino acids. Germline V gene data show CDR1 as MNHEY and CDR2 as SMNVEV (reference sequence). The V end was cut by 2 bases, the J end by 4 bases, with 8 bases between.

The chain links TRBV4-3 to TRBJ2-5; D is possibly TRBD2 (7 bases). The CDR3 has 16 amino acids. The ends were cut back, 3 bases at V and 3 bases at J, with 17 bases in the middle. CDR1 LGHNA and CDR2 YSLEER come from the germline V gene. The CDR3 DNA reads as TGCGCCAGCAGCCAGTTCCGGGGGGCACTTGAAGAGACCCAGTACTTC. It encodes CASSQFRGALEETQYF.

The CDR3 sequence is CALTLSGSYEQYF. CDR3 DNA sequence: TGTGCTCTGACCCTTTCTGGATCCTACGAGCAGTACTTC. The chain is built from TRBV30 and TRBJ2-7; D unclear. The CDR3 has 13 residues. CDR1 and CDR2 from the germline V gene are GTSNPN and SVGIG (reference sequence).

This clone was detected only once. The V call is TRBV11-3, the J call TRBJ2-7; TRBD1 agrees at 8 bases. Germline V CDR1 and CDR2: SGHNT, YENEEA. CDR3 length: 14 residues. V lost 5 bases, J lost 2 bases, and 5 bases stayed unmatched. This CDR3 is CASSAGTGPYEQYF. CDR3 DNA sequence: TGTGCCAGCAGCGCCGGGACAGGACCCTACGAGCAGTACTTC. Variable domain in full (rest from reference TRBV11-3 and TRBJ2-7): EAGVVQSPRYKIIEKKQPVAFWCNPISGHNTLYWYLQNLGQGPELLIRYENEEAVDDSQLPKDRFSAERLKGVDSTLKIQPAELGDSAVYLCASSAGTGPYEQYFGPGTRLTVT.

V usage is TRBV12-5 and J usage is TRBJ2-2, with a possible D match to TRBD1 (5 bases). Trimming left V 3 bases short and J 3 bases short, with 8 bases between. Germline-derived CDR1 and CDR2 are LGHNT and FRNRAP. This CDR3 is 14 amino acids long. In nucleotides, the CDR3 is TGTGCTAGTGGTTTCAGGGTGGACACCGGGGAGCTGTTTTTT. It yields the protein CASGFRVDTGELFF. Complete variable domain (other parts from reference TRBV12-5 and TRBJ2-2): DARVTQTPRHKVTEMGQEVTMRCQPILGHNTVFWYRQTMMQGLELLAYFRNRAPLDDSGMPKDRFSAEMPDATLATLKIQPSEPRDSAVYFCASGFRVDTGELFFGEGSRLTVL.

The chain recombines TRBV5-1 with TRBJ1-2; no definite D call. CDR3 length: 14 residues. The germline CDR1 and CDR2 sequences are SGHRS and YFSETQ. The ends were cut back, 1 base at V and 8 bases at J, with 15 bases in the middle. The CDR3 coding sequence is TGCGCCAGCAGCTTGAATTTTGCCGTAAAGGGCTACACCTTC. Amino acid sequence: CASSLNFAVKGYTF.

V is TRBV4-2 and J is TRBJ1-3, with D possibly matching TRBD1 (6 bases). Germline-derived CDR1 and CDR2 are LGHNA and YNFKEQ. The length of the CDR3 is 14 residues. Trimming cost V 6 bases and J 3 bases, with 12 bases left between them. In DNA, the CDR3 is TGTGCCAGCAGACAACAGGGATTTGGAAACACCATATATTTT. Translated: CASRQQGFGNTIYF.

The CDR3 DNA follows: TGTGCCAGCAGCTCCAACACAGATACGCAGTATTTT. It codes for CASSSNTDTQYF. The J gene is TRBJ2-3, the V gene TRBV11-2; unclear D gene. The CDR3 runs 12 residues. Germline assignment: CDR1 SGHAT and CDR2 FQNNGV. The V gene lost 4 bases and the J gene lost 2 bases, with 4 bases spanning the gap.